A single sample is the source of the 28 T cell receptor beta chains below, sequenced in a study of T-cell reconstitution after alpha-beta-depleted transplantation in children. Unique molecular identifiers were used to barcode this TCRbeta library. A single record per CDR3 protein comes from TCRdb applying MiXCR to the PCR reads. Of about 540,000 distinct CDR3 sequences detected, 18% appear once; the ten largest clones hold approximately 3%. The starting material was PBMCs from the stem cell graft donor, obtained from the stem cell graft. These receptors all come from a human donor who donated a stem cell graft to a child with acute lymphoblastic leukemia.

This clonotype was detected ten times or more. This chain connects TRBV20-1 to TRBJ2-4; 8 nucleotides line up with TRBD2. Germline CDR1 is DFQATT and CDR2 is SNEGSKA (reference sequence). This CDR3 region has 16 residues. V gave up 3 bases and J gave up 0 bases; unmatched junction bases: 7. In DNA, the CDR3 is TGCAGTGCTAGCGGCCAAGCGGGGGTAGCCAAAAACATTCAGTACTTC. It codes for CSASGQAGVAKNIQYF.

CDR3 sequence: CASSPRVILSGGTEAFF. CDR3 bases: TGTGCCAGCAGCCCGCGGGTTATCCTTTCGGGGGGGACTGAAGCTTTCTTT. V and J are TRBV7-9 and TRBJ1-1, with D perhaps TRBD1 (5 bases). This CDR3 has 17 residues. Germline V gene data show CDR1 as SEHNR and CDR2 as FQNEAQ (reference sequence). With 5 bases removed from V and 5 bases from J, the gap between germline ends came to 24 bases.

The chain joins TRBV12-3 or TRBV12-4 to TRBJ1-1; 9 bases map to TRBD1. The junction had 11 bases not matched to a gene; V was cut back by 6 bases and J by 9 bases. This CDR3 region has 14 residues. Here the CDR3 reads CASRVTGTGLKAFF. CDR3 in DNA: TGTGCCAGCAGGGTTACCGGGACAGGGCTCAAAGCTTTCTTT.

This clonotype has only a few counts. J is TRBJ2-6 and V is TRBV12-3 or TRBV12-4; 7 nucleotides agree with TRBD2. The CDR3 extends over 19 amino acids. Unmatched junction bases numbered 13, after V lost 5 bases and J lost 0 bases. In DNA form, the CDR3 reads TGTGCCAGCAGTCCTACCCGGGAGGTCCTATACTCTGGGGCCAACGTCCTGACTTTC. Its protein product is CASSPTREVLYSGANVLTF.

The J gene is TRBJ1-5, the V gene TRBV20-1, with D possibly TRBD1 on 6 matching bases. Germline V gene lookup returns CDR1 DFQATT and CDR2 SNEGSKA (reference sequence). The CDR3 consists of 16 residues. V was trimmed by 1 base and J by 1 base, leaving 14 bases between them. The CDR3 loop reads CSARVTGRVSNQPQHF. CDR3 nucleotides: TGCAGTGCTAGAGTTACAGGGAGGGTGAGCAATCAGCCCCAGCATTTT.

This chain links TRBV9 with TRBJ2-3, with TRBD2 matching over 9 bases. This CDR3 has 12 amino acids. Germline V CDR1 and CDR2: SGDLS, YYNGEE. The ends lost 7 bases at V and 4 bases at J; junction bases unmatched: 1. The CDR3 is CASAGGPDTQYF. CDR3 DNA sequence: TGTGCCAGCGCGGGAGGGCCAGATACGCAGTATTTT.

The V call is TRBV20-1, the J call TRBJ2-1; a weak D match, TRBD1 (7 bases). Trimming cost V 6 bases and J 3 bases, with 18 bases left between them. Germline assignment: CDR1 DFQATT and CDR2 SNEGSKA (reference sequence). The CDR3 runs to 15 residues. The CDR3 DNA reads TGCAGTGCAGGGCCCCGCGGGACAGTCTACAATGAGCAGTTCTTC. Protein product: CSAGPRGTVYNEQFF.

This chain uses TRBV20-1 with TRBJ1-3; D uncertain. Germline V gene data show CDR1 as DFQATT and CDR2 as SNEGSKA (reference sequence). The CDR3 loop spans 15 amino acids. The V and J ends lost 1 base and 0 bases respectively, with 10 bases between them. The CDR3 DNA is TGCAGTGCTAGAGCGGTGGGATTCTCTGGAAACACCATATATTTT. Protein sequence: CSARAVGFSGNTIYF.

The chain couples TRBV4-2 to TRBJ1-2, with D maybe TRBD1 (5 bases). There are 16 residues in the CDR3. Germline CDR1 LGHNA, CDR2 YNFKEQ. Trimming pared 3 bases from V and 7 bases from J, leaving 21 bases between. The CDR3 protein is CASSHVPDTLVGGYTF. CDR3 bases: TGTGCCAGCAGCCATGTCCCGGACACTCTGGTGGGTGGCTACACCTTC.

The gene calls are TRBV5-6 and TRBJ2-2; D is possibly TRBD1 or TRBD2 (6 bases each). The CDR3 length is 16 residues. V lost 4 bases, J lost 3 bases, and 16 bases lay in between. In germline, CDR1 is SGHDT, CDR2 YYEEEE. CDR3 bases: TGTGCCAGCAGCGCCGGACTACAGGGTTACACCGGGGAGCTGTTTTTT. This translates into CASSAGLQGYTGELFF.

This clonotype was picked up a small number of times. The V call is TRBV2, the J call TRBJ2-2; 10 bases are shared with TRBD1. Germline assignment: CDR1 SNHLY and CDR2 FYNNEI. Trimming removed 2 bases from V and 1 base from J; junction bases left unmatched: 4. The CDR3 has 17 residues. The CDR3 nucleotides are TGTGCCAGCAGTGAACCCTGGACAGGGGGGAACACCGGGGAGCTGTTTTTT. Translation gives CASSEPWTGGNTGELFF.

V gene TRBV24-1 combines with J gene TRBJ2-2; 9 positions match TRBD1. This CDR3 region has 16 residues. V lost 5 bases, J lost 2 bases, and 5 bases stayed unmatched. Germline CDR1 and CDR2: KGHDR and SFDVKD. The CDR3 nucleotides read TGTGCCACCAGTGTCCTGGACAGGGGAAACACCGGGGAGCTGTTTTTT. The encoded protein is CATSVLDRGNTGELFF.

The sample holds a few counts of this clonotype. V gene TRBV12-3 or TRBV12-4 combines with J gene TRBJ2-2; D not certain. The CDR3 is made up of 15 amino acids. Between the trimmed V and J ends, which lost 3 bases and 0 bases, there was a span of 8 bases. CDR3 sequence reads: CASSLTLTNTGELFF. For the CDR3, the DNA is TGTGCCAGCAGTTTGACTTTAACGAACACCGGGGAGCTGTTTTTT.

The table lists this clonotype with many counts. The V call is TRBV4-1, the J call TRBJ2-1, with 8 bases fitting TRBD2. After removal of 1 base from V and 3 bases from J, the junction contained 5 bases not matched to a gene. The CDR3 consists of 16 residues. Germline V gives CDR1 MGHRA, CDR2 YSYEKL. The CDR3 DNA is TGCGCCAGCAGCCAAGGGTTACTAGCGGACTACAATGAGCAGTTCTTC. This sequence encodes CASSQGLLADYNEQFF.

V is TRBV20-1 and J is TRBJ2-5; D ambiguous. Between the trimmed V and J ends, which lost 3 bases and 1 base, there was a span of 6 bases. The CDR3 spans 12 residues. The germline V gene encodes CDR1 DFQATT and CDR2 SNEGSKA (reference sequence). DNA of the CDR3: TGCAGTGCTAGCCCGATCCAAGAGACCCAGTACTTC. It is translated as CSASPIQETQYF.

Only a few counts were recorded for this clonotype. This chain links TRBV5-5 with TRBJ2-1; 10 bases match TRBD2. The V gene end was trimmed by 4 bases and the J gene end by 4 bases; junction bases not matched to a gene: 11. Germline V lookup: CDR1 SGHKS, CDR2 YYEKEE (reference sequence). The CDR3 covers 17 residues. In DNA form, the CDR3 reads TGTGCCAGCAGCCTTACTTTAGCGGGAGGACTGTACAATGAGCAGTTCTTC. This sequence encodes CASSLTLAGGLYNEQFF.

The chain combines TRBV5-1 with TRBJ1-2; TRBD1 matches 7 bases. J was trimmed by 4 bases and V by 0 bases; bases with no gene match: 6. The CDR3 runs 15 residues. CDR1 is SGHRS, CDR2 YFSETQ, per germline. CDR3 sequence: CASSLAAGGIYGYTF. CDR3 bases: TGCGCCAGCAGCTTGGCCGCAGGGGGTATCTATGGCTACACCTTC.

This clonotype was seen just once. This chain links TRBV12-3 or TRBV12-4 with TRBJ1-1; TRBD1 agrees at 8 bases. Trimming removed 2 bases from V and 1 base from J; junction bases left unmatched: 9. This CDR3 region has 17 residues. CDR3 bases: TGTGCCAGCAGTTTACTGGACAGGGTCGGGTGGAACACTGAAGCTTTCTTT. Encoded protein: CASSLLDRVGWNTEAFF.

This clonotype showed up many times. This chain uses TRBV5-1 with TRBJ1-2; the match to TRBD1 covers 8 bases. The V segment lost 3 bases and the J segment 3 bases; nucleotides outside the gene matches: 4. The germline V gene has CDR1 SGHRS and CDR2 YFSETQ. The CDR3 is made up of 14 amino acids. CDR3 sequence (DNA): TGCGCCAGCAGCTGGACAGGGTACGACTATGGCTACACCTTC. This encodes CASSWTGYDYGYTF.

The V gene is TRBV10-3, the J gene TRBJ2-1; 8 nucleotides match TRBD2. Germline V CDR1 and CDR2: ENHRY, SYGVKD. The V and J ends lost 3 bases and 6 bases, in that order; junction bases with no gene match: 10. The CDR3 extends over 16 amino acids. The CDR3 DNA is TGTGCCATCAGTGATCTAAGCGGGAGATTCTCCAATGAGCAGTTCTTC. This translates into CAISDLSGRFSNEQFF.

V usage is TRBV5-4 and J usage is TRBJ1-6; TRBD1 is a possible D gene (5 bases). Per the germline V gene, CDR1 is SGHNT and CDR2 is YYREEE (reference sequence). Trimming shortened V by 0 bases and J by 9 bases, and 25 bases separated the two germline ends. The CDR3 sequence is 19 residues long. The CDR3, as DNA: TGTGCCAGCAGCTTGGAGCAAACCTACATTTCGTTTGGGGGTTCACCCCTCCACTTT. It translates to CASSLEQTYISFGGSPLHF.

For the CDR3, the DNA is TGCAGCGTTGCCGAAAGGGGCTCCTACAATGAGCAGTTCTTC. This sequence encodes CSVAERGSYNEQFF. The chain couples TRBV29-1 to TRBJ2-1; perhaps TRBD1 as D (5 bases). V gave up 4 bases and J gave up 0 bases, with 10 bases separating them. From germline, CDR1 is SQVTM and CDR2 ANQGSEA. This CDR3 is 14 amino acids long.

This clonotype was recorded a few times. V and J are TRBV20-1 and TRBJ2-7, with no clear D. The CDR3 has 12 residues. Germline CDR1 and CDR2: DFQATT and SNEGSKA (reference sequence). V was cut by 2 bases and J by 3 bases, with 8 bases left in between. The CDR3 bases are TGCAGTGCTAGAAGGATAAGCTACGAGCAGTACTTC. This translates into CSARRISYEQYF.

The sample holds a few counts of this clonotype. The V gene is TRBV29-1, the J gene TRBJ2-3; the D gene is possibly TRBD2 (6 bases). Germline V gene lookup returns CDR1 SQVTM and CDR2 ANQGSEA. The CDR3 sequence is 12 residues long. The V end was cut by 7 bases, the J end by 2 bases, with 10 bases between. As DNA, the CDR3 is TGCAGCGCACGACTAGACACAGATACGCAGTATTTT. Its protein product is CSARLDTDTQYF.

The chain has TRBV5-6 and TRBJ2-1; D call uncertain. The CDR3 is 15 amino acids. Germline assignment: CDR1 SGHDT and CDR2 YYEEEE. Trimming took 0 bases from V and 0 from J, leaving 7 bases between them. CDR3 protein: CASSLGMFSYNEQFF. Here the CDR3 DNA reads TGTGCCAGCAGCTTGGGCATGTTCTCCTACAATGAGCAGTTCTTC.

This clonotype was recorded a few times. CDR3 sequence: CASSQDGRAFNEQFF. The CDR3 DNA follows: TGTGCCAGCAGCCAAGACGGGAGGGCCTTCAATGAGCAGTTCTTC. The V call is TRBV3-1, the J call TRBJ2-1; 8 positions match TRBD2. With V trimmed by 0 bases and J by 6 bases, 4 bases remained unmatched. This CDR3 spans 15 amino acids. Germline lookup yields CDR1 LGHDT and CDR2 YNNKEL (reference sequence).

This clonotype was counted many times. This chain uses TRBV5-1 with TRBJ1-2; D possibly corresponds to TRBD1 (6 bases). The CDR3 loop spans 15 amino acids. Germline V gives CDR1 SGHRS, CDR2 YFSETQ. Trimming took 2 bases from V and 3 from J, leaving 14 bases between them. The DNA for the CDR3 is TGCGCCAGCAGCTTTTCACAACAGGGTGACTATGGCTACACCTTC. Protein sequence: CASSFSQQGDYGYTF.

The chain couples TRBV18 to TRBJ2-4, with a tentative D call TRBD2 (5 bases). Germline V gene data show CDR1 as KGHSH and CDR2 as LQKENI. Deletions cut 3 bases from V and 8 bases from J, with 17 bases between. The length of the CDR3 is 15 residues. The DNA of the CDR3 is TGTGCCAGCTCACCGGACGCGAGGGCCCGGTACATTCAGTACTTC. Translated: CASSPDARARYIQYF.